Below are 21 T cell receptor beta chains sequenced from a single sample in a study of lymphopenia after photon versus proton radiotherapy. Repertoires were generated with immunoSEQ multiplex PCR, while TCRdb's copy carries only in-frame clones and drops some. This table has 50,000 to 75,000 clones, 86% appearing once. The material was peripheral blood, obtained from a patient treated with photon-based radiotherapy. The source of these receptors is a man aged 40-50 years with gastric cancer.

This clone has just a few counts. The chain employs TRBV19 and TRBJ1-6; maybe TRBD1 (6 bases). The germline CDR1 and CDR2 sequences are LNHDA and SQIVND (reference sequence). The V and J ends lost 3 bases and 9 bases respectively, with 15 bases between them. This CDR3 comprises 15 residues. In nucleotides, the CDR3 is TGTGCCAGTAGTATGGGGGCAGGGGAGAGTTCACCCCTCCACTTT. This encodes CASSMGAGESSPLHF.

This clone was seen just once. This chain uses TRBV2 with TRBJ1-5; D is uncertain. V lost 9 bases and J 0 bases, leaving 21 bases between the germline ends. The germline CDR1 and CDR2 sequences are SNHLY and FYNNEI. This CDR3 has 17 amino acids. In DNA form, the CDR3 reads TGTGCCAGTCCCGGGCAGTTAGTGCCGATTAGCAATCAGCCCCAGCATTTT. It translates to CASPGQLVPISNQPQHF. The full variable domain, in which reference TRBV2 and TRBJ1-5 provide the parts outside the CDR3, is EPEVTQTPSHQVTQMGQEVILRCVPISNHLYFYWYRQILGQKVEFLVSFYNNEISEKSEIFDDQFSVERPDGSNFTLKIRSTKLEDSAMYFCASPGQLVPISNQPQHFGDGTRLSIL.

The rearrangement links TRBV4-3 to TRBJ2-3; 9 positions agree with TRBD1. The CDR3 runs 15 residues. V shed 3 bases, J shed 2 bases, and the junction held 3 bases outside the gene matches. Germline loops: CDR1 LGHNA, CDR2 YSLEER. This chain's CDR3 is CASSHGQGNTDTQYF. The CDR3, as DNA: TGCGCCAGCAGCCATGGACAGGGGAACACAGATACGCAGTATTTT.

This chain joins TRBV4-2 and TRBJ2-2, with unresolved D. The ends were cut back, 0 bases at V and 3 bases at J, with 5 bases in the middle. This CDR3 region has 14 residues. Germline CDR1 is LGHNA and CDR2 is YNFKEQ. In nucleotides, the CDR3 is TGTGCCAGCAGCCAAGAACGGTACACCGGGGAGCTGTTTTTT. Protein sequence: CASSQERYTGELFF.

The V call is TRBV7-9, the J call TRBJ2-3; D not certain. Germline V CDR1 and CDR2: SEHNR, FQNEAQ (reference sequence). The V end lost 3 bases, the J end lost 2 bases, and 12 bases lay between the germline ends. The CDR3 has 15 amino acids. The CDR3 region is CASSFGLTSTDTQYF. The CDR3, as DNA: TGTGCCAGCAGCTTCGGGCTCACCTCCACAGATACGCAGTATTTT.

The chain couples TRBV19 to TRBJ1-4, with 7 bases fitting TRBD1. In germline, CDR1 is LNHDA, CDR2 SQIVND (reference sequence). V shed 5 bases, J shed 4 bases, and the junction held 7 bases outside the gene matches. This CDR3 contains 15 residues. The CDR3 region is CASSSGGTVNEKLFF. The CDR3 DNA reads TGTGCCAGTAGTTCAGGCGGGACAGTTAATGAAAAACTGTTTTTT.

The rearrangement joins TRBV7-2 to TRBJ1-3; D is unclear. V was cut by 1 base and J by 2 bases, with 18 bases left in between. The CDR3 covers 18 residues. CDR1 is SGHTA, CDR2 FQGNSA, per germline. CDR3 sequence reads: CASSLGNLYRGAGNTIYF. CDR3 DNA: TGTGCCAGCAGCTTAGGGAACCTGTATCGGGGAGCTGGAAACACCATATATTTT.

The gene calls are TRBV4-3 and TRBJ1-1; D may be TRBD1 (6 bases). The CDR3 totals 16 residues. Between the trimmed V and J ends, which lost 1 base and 5 bases, there was a span of 17 bases. Germline assignment: CDR1 LGHNA and CDR2 YSLEER. The CDR3 here is CASSQGGMTGGTEAFF. The CDR3 region has the DNA TGCGCCAGCAGCCAAGGGGGGATGACAGGAGGTACTGAAGCTTTCTTT.

The chain joins TRBV7-2 to TRBJ1-5; D is uncertain. CDR3 length: 16 residues. From germline, CDR1 is SGHTA and CDR2 FQGNSA. V lost 5 bases and J 0 bases, leaving 14 bases between the germline ends. Here the CDR3 reads CASSQTAADSNQPQHF. The CDR3, as DNA: TGTGCCAGCAGCCAGACGGCGGCGGATAGCAATCAGCCCCAGCATTTT.

V is TRBV5-1 and J is TRBJ2-7, with TRBD2 matching 10 bases. The V gene end was trimmed by 0 bases and the J gene end by 0 bases; junction bases not matched to a gene: 6. The CDR3 length is 17 residues. Germline V gene lookup returns CDR1 SGHRS and CDR2 YFSETQ. CDR3 sequence: CASSLALAGANSYEQYF. CDR3 DNA sequence: TGCGCCAGCAGCTTGGCCCTAGCGGGGGCCAACTCCTACGAGCAGTACTTC.

The gene calls are TRBV19 and TRBJ1-2, with D uncertain. The CDR3 is 13 residues long. Trimming cost V 5 bases and J 8 bases, with 15 bases left between them. Germline V gene lookup returns CDR1 LNHDA and CDR2 SQIVND (reference sequence). The CDR3 nucleotides read TGTGCCAGTAGTCGGTTCGGGTTTGACGGCTACACCTTC. It codes for CASSRFGFDGYTF.

The chain combines TRBV27 with TRBJ2-3, with TRBD2 matching 9 bases. J gave up 5 bases and V 0 bases, and 3 bases lay outside the gene matches. Germline CDR1 MNHEY, CDR2 SMNVEV (reference sequence). The CDR3 is 15 amino acids. As DNA, the CDR3 is TGTGCCAGCAGTTTATCGGCGGGGGGGGGAGATACGCAGTATTTT. This encodes CASSLSAGGGDTQYF.

This chain uses TRBV5-1 with TRBJ2-2; 8 bases are a match to TRBD1. With 7 bases clipped from V and 2 bases from J, the junction kept 7 bases outside the gene matches. In germline, CDR1 is SGHRS, CDR2 YFSETQ. The CDR3 runs 15 residues. The CDR3 nucleotides read TGCGCCAGCGCCCAGGACAGGGTAAACACCGGGGAGCTGTTTTTT. The encoded protein is CASAQDRVNTGELFF.

Concerning this clone itself: The same CDR3 can be traced to other DNA sequences in this sample. V usage is TRBV5-1 and J usage is TRBJ2-3, with D possibly called TRBD1 or TRBD2 (6 bases each). Between the trimmed V and J ends, which lost 1 base and 4 bases, there was a span of 13 bases. The CDR3 covers 15 residues. The germline V gene has CDR1 SGHRS and CDR2 YFSETQ. The DNA for the CDR3 is TGCGCCAGCAGCTTGCGGGGGCTAGGAGCAGATACGCAGTATTTT. This codes for CASSLRGLGADTQYF.

This chain links TRBV11-1 with TRBJ2-1; D may be TRBD1 (5 bases). The V and J ends lost 3 bases and 2 bases respectively, with 14 bases between them. CDR1 is SGHAT, CDR2 FQDESV, per germline (reference sequence). The CDR3 spans 16 residues. CDR3 in amino acids: CASSLGPRGAYNEQFF. Written as DNA, the CDR3 is TGTGCCAGCAGCTTGGGGCCCCGTGGGGCCTACAATGAGCAGTTCTTC.

The CDR3 loop reads CAWNRLAGTSYEQYF. CDR3 DNA sequence: TGTGCCTGGAATAGACTAGCGGGGACCTCCTACGAGCAGTACTTC. The rearrangement links TRBV30 to TRBJ2-7, with 11 bases fitting TRBD2. Germline V gene sequence: CDR1 GTSNPN, CDR2 SVGIG (reference sequence). The CDR3 covers 15 residues. With 4 bases clipped from V and 0 bases from J, the junction kept 5 bases outside the gene matches.

The chain couples TRBV19 to TRBJ1-2; possible D gene TRBD1, 5 bases. This CDR3 is 17 amino acids long. Trimming shortened V by 5 bases and J by 3 bases, and 22 bases separated the two germline ends. Germline V gene sequence: CDR1 LNHDA, CDR2 SQIVND (reference sequence). CDR3 DNA sequence: TGTGCCAGTAGTCCCCGGGACTCAATCTTGGAGTACTATGGCTACACCTTC. As protein: CASSPRDSILEYYGYTF.

CDR3 nucleotides: TGCGCCAGCAGTGCCGTGGACCGCTCTAGCAATCAGCCCCAGCATTTT. As protein: CASSAVDRSSNQPQHF. V usage is TRBV10-1 and J usage is TRBJ1-5; D is undetermined. V was pared by 4 bases and J by 0 bases, with 13 bases between. The CDR3 is 16 amino acids. Germline CDR1 reads WNHNN; CDR2 reads SYGVQD (reference sequence).

V is TRBV18 and J is TRBJ1-6; D perhaps matches TRBD1 (5 bases). The germline V gene has CDR1 KGHSH and CDR2 LQKENI. V was pared by 5 bases and J by 7 bases, with 15 bases between. The CDR3 covers 15 residues. CDR3 in amino acids: CASSTSGTSNSPLHF. The CDR3 DNA is TGTGCCAGCTCAACGTCCGGGACCTCCAATTCACCCCTCCACTTT.

V gene TRBV9 combines with J gene TRBJ2-1; D may be TRBD1 (6 bases). The V end was cut by 0 bases, the J end by 0 bases, with 13 bases between. Per the germline V gene, CDR1 is SGDLS and CDR2 is YYNGEE. CDR3 length: 17 residues. This CDR3 is CASSVGGGQSSYNEQFF. For the CDR3, the DNA is TGTGCCAGCAGCGTAGGAGGCGGACAGAGCTCCTACAATGAGCAGTTCTTC.

The chain carries TRBV7-8 and TRBJ1-1, with 7 bases fitting TRBD1. This CDR3 spans 14 amino acids. V trimming: 6 bases; J trimming: 3 bases; junction bases outside the gene matches: 7. CDR1 SGHVS and CDR2 FQNEAQ come from the germline V gene. The CDR3 here is CASRFRRGDTEAFF. DNA for the CDR3: TGTGCCAGCAGATTTCGCAGGGGGGACACTGAAGCTTTCTTT.